The clone carrying this T cell receptor (beta chain) was observed many times. Its target is unknown. TCRdb called the reads again in MiXCR, with one record for every CDR3 protein. Of about 740,000 distinct CDR3 sequences in the sample, under 40% were seen once. CDR3 size: 13 residues. The V gene lost 5 bases and the J gene lost 0 bases, with 7 bases spanning the gap. Germline V CDR1 and CDR2: SGHTA, FQGNSA. This sample is part of a study of T cell repertoires in cytomegalovirus infection. Study-wide results and limits: CMV-specific HLA-C-restricted TCR beta clonotypes dominated the ex vivo response.

The chain uses TRBV7-2 and TRBJ1-1; D remains unclear. The sample consisted of PBMCs. The TCR was taken from a human donor in good health (CMV status not recorded). Some clones in this sample may be carry-over from other donors' samples. CDR3 sequence: CASSREVNTEAFF. The DNA of the CDR3 is TGTGCCAGCAGCCGAGAGGTGAACACTGAAGCTTTCTTT.